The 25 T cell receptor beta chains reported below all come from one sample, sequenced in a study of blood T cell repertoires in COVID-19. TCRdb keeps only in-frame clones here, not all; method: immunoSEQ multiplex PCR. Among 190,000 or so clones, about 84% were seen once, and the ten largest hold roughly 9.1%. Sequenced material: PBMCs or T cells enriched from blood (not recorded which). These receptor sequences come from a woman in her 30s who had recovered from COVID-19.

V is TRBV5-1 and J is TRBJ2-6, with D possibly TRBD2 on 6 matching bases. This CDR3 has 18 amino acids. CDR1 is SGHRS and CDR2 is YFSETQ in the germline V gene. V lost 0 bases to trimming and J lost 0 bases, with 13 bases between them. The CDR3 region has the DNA TGCGCCAGCAGCTTGGTAGGAGGGGAAATCTCTGGGGCCAACGTCCTGACTTTC. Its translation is CASSLVGGEISGANVLTF.

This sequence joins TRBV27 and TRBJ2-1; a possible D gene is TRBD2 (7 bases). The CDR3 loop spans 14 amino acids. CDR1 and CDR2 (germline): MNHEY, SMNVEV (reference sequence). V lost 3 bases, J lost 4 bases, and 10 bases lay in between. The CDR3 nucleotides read TGTGCCAGCAGTTTTCGGGGGGCTTACAATGAGCAGTTCTTC. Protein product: CASSFRGAYNEQFF.

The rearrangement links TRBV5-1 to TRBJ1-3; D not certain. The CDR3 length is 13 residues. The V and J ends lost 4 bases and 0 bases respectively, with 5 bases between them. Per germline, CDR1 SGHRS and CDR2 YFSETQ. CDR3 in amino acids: CASSGNSGNTIYF. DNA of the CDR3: TGCGCCAGCAGCGGCAACTCTGGAAACACCATATATTTT.

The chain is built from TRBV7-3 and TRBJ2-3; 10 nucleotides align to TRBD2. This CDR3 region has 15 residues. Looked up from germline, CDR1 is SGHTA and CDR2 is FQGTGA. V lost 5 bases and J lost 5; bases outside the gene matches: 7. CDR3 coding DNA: TGTGCCAGCAGCGGCCGAGCGGGAGGGAGAGATACGCAGTATTTT. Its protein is CASSGRAGGRDTQYF.

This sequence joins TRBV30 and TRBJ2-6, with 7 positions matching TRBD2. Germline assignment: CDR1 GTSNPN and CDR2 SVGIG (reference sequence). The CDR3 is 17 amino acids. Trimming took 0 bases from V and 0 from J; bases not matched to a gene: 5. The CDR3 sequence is CAWSVTGGVSGANVLTF. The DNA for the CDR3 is TGTGCCTGGAGTGTTACGGGAGGTGTCTCTGGGGCCAACGTCCTGACTTTC.

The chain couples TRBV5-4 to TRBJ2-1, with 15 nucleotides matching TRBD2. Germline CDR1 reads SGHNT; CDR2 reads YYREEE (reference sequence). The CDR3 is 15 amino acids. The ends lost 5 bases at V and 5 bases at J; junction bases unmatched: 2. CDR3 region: CASRGLAGGHNEQFF. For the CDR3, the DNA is TGTGCCAGCAGGGGACTAGCGGGAGGCCACAATGAGCAGTTCTTC.

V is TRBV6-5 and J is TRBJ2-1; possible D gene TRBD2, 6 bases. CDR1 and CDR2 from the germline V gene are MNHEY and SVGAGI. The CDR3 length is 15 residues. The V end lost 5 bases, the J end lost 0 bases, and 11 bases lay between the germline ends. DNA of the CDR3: TGTGCCAGCAGTCCCGGGGGTAGCTCCTACAATGAGCAGTTCTTC. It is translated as CASSPGGSSYNEQFF.

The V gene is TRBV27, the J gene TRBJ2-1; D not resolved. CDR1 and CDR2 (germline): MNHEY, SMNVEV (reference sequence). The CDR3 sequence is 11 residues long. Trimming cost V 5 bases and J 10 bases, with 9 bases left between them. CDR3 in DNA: TGTGCCAGCAGTGTCCTTCAGGAGCAGTTCTTC. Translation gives CASSVLQEQFF.

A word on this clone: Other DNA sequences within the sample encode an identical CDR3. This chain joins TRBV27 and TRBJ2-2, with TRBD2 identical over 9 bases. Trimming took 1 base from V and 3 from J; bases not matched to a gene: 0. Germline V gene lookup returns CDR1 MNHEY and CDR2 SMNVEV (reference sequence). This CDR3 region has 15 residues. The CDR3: CASSLLAGDTGELFF. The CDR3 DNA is TGTGCCAGCAGTTTATTAGCGGGGGACACCGGGGAGCTGTTTTTT.

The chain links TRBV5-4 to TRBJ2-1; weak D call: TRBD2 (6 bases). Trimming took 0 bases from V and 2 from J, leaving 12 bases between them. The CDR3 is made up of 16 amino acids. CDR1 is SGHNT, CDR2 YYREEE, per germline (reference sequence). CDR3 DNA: TGTGCCAGCAGCTTGGGGGACTCGGGGGCCTACAATGAGCAGTTCTTC. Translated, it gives CASSLGDSGAYNEQFF. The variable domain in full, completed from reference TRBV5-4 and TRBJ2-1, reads ETGVTQSPTHLIKTRGQQVTLRCSSQSGHNTVSWYQQALGQGPQFIFQYYREEENGRGNFPPRFSGLQFPNYSSELNVNALELDDSALYLCASSLGDSGAYNEQFFGPGTRLTVL.

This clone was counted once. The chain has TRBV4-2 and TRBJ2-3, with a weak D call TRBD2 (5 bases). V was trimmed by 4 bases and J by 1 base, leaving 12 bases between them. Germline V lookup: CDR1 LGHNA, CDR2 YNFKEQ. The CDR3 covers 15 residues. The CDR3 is CASSPDSDRTDTQYF. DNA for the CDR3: TGTGCCAGCAGCCCGGACTCGGACCGCACAGATACGCAGTATTTT.

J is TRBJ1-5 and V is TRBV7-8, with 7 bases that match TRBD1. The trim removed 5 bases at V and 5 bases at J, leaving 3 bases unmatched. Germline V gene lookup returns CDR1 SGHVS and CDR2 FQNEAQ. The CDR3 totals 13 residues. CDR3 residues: CASSRDSDQPQHF. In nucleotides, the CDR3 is TGTGCCAGCAGCAGGGACAGCGATCAGCCCCAGCATTTT.

In DNA, the CDR3 is TGTGCCAGCAGTGACAACAGGGTAAGCGGGACGAAAACCTACGAGCAGTACTTC. It translates to CASSDNRVSGTKTYEQYF. The chain couples TRBV25-1 to TRBJ2-7, with D maybe TRBD2 (7 bases). CDR3 size: 18 residues. The germline V gene encodes CDR1 MGHDK and CDR2 SYGVNS. The V end lost 3 bases, the J end lost 2 bases, and 23 bases lay between the germline ends.

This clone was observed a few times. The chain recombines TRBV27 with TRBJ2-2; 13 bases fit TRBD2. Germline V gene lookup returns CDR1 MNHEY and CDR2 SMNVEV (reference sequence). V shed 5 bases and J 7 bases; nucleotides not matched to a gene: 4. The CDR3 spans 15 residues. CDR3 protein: CASSRTSGRGGELFF. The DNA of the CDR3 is TGTGCCAGCAGTCGGACTAGCGGGAGAGGCGGGGAGCTGTTTTTT.

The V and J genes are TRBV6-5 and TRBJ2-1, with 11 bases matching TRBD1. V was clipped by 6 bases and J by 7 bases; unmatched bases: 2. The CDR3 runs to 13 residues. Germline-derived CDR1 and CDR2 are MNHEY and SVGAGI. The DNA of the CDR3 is TGTGCCAGCAGGGGGACAGGGGGAAATGAGCAGTTCTTC. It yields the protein CASRGTGGNEQFF.

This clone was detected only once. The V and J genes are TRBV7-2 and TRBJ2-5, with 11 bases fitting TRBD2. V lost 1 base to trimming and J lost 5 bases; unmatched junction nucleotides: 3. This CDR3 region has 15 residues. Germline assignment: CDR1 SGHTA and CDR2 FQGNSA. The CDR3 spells CASSLGGTSGETQYF. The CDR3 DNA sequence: TGTGCCAGCAGCTTAGGTGGGACTAGCGGCGAGACCCAGTACTTC.

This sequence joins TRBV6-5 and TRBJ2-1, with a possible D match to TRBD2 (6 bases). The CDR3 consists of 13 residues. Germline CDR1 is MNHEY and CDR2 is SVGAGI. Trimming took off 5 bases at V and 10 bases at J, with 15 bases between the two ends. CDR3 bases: TGTGCCAGCAGTCCCCTTACTAGCAACGAGCAGTTCTTC. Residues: CASSPLTSNEQFF.

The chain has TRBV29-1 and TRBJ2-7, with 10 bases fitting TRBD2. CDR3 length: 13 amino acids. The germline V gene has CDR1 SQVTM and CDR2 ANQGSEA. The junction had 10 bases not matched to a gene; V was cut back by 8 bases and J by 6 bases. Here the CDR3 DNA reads TGCAGCACCTGCCTAGCGGGAGAGGGCGAGCAGTACTTC. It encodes CSTCLAGEGEQYF.

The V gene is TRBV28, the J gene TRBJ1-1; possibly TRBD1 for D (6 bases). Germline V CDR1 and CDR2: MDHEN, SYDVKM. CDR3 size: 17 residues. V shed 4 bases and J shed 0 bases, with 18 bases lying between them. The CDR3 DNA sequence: TGTGCCAGCAGTTCGGTACGGGACAAAACCATGAACACTGAAGCTTTCTTT. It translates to CASSSVRDKTMNTEAFF. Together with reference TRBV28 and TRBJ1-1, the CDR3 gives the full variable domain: DVKVTQSSRYLVKRTGEKVFLECVQDMDHENMFWYRQDPGLGLRLIYFSYDVKMKEKGDIPEGYSVSREKKERFSLILESASTNQTSMYLCASSSVRDKTMNTEAFFGQGTRLTVV.

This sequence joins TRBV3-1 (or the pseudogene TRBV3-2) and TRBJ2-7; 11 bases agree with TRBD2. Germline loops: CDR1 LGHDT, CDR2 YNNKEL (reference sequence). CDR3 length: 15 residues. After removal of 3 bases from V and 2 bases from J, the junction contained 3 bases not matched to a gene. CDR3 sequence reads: CASSQGGLAAYEQYF. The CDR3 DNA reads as TGTGCCAGCAGCCAGGGGGGACTAGCGGCCTACGAGCAGTACTTC.

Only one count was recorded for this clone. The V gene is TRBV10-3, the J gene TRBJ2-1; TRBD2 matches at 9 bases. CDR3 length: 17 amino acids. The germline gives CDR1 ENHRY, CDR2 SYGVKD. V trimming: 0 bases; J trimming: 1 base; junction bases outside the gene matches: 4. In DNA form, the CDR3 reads TGTGCCATCAGTGAGTCGGGTAGCGGGAGATCCTACAATGAGCAGTTCTTC. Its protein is CAISESGSGRSYNEQFF.

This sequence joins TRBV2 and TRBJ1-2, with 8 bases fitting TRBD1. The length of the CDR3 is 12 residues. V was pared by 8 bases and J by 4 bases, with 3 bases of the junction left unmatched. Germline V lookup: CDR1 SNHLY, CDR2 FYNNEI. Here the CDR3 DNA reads TGTGCCAGCGGACAGGGTGTCTATGGCTACACCTTC. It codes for CASGQGVYGYTF.

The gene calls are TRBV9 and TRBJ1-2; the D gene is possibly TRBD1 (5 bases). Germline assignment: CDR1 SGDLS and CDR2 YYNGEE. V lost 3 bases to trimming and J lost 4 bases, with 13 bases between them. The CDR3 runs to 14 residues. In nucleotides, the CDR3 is TGTGCCAGCAGCGCCCGACTGGGGGGCTATGGCTACACCTTC. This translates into CASSARLGGYGYTF. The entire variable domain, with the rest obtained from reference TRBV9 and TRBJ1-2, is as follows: DSGVTQTPKHLITATGQRVTLRCSPRSGDLSVYWYQQSLDQGLQFLIQYYNGEERAKGNILERFSAQQFPDLHSELNLSSLELGDSALYFCASSARLGGYGYTFGSGTRLTVV.

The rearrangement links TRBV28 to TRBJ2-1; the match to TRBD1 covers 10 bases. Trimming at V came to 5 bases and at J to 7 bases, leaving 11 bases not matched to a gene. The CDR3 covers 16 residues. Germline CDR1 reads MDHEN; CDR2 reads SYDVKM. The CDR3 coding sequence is TGTGCCAGCAGTCCTATTTCGGGACAGGGGTGGAATGAGCAGTTCTTC. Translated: CASSPISGQGWNEQFF.

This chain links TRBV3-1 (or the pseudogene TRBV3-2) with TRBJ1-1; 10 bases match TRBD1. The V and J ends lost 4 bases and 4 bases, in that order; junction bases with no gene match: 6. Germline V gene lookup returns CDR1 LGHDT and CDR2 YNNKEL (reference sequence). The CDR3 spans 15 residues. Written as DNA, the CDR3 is TGTGCCAGCAGCCGTACGGGACAGGGGAGCACTGAAGCTTTCTTT. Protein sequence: CASSRTGQGSTEAFF.